The text below deals with one TCR beta chain. The data originate from a study of blood T cell repertoires in COVID-19. About the research overall: Samples came from the United States, Italy and Spain, spanning acute and convalescent COVID-19. PBMCs, B-cell-depleted T cells, or T cells were the source of the cDNA or gDNA that made up the material.

Study processing details: Cell counts per sample came from amplifying reference gene primers. The table came from immunoSEQ multiplex PCR; TCRdb's copy has only in-frame clones and leaves some out. V, J and clone size were drawn from that table, and D and trimming were deduced from the DNA. The data contain fewer than 300,000 clones, around 85% of them singletons. Germline V gene data show CDR1 as MNHEY and CDR2 as SMNVEV (reference sequence). With 6 bases removed from V and 7 bases from J, the gap between germline ends came to 21 bases. CDR3 length equals 15 residues. Seattle participants joined during active infection and were tracked over time.

This chain uses TRBV27 with TRBJ1-1; possible D gene TRBD1, 6 bases. The TCR comes from a human donor with COVID-19, enrolled during active disease. The donor label of this sample is uncertain. Sequencing input: peripheral blood. CDR3: CASRQTPQGPSEAFF. DNA for the CDR3: TGTGCCAGCAGACAGACCCCACAGGGCCCTAGTGAAGCTTTCTTT.